Described below is a single T cell receptor (beta chain) sequence and its context. What it recognizes is unknown. The data belong to a study of T cells after yellow fever vaccination. The wider study: SMART-Seq v4 Ultra Low Input handled preparation of low-cell-number fractions. Overall study results and limits: Only a small proportion of the clonotypes turned up in both the CD4 and the CD8 compartments, likely arising from convergent recombination. Primary-vaccination clones mostly resurfaced post-booster (about 96% CD4, about 87% CD8).

There are 13 residues in the CDR3. The trim removed 6 bases at V and 2 bases at J, leaving 4 bases unmatched. Germline CDR1 MDHEN, CDR2 SYDVKM. 5'RACE template switching generated TCR cDNA, adding a universal primer site and UMIs. Via MiXCR, TCRdb re-called the 5' RACE reads, giving one row per CDR3 protein. The data contain 450,000 to 600,000 distinct CDR3 sequences, approximately 13% of them singletons. Here the sequenced sample was PBMCs, taken on the day of the yellow fever booster vaccination. This sequence was found in a man aged 25-40 years who received the YFV17D yellow fever vaccine. J is TRBJ2-7 and V is TRBV28; TRBD2 aligns across 7 bases. CDR3 in amino acids: CASRSGTTYEQYF. In nucleotides, the CDR3 is TGTGCCAGCAGAAGTGGGACTACCTACGAGCAGTACTTC. The full variable domain, rest sourced from reference TRBV28 and TRBJ2-7, is DVKVTQSSRYLVKRTGEKVFLECVQDMDHENMFWYRQDPGLGLRLIYFSYDVKMKEKGDIPEGYSVSREKKERFSLILESASTNQTSMYLCASRSGTTYEQYFGPGTRLTVT.